A single sample gave rise to the 20 T cell receptor beta chains below, sequenced in a study of cytomegalovirus exposure and HLA in healthy donors. PCR used 60 Vbeta primers and 13 Jbeta primers. Generated by immunoSEQ multiplex PCR, the TCRdb table keeps only in-frame clones and is missing some. The sample consists of 150,000 to 200,000 clones, roughly 73% of them appearing once. The specimen sequenced was PBMCs. The receptors were gathered from a female donor in good health and CMV-seronegative.

The chain recombines TRBV10-1 with TRBJ2-1; 14 nucleotides line up with TRBD2. Trimming removed 3 bases from V and 4 bases from J; junction bases left unmatched: 5. The germline CDR1 and CDR2 sequences are WNHNN and SYGVQD (reference sequence). This CDR3 has 17 residues. DNA of the CDR3: TGCGCCAGCAGTGACTCCGGACTAGCGGGGGGTTACAATGAGCAGTTCTTC. Protein sequence: CASSDSGLAGGYNEQFF.

The rearrangement links TRBV7-9 to TRBJ1-1; possibly TRBD1 for D (6 bases). This CDR3 is built from 14 residues. In germline, CDR1 is SEHNR, CDR2 FQNEAQ (reference sequence). V was pared by 1 base and J by 3 bases, with 9 bases between. The CDR3 DNA is TGTGCCAGCAGCTTAGACAGGGCGTACACTGAAGCTTTCTTT. It codes for CASSLDRAYTEAFF.

V gene TRBV7-7 combines with J gene TRBJ2-1; 10 bases line up with TRBD2. CDR1 SSHAT and CDR2 FNYEAQ come from the germline V gene (reference sequence). J lost 6 bases, V lost 4 bases, and 6 bases had no gene match. The CDR3 contains 15 residues. CDR3 protein: CASSSSGGVGNEQFF. Here the CDR3 DNA reads TGTGCCAGCAGCTCAAGCGGGGGGGTTGGCAATGAGCAGTTCTTC.

The V gene is TRBV27, the J gene TRBJ1-6; D may be TRBD1 (5 bases). Looked up from germline, CDR1 is MNHEY and CDR2 is SMNVEV (reference sequence). CDR3 size: 17 residues. With 0 bases removed from V and 10 bases from J, the gap between germline ends came to 19 bases. The CDR3 bases are TGTGCCAGCAGTTTATCGGAGTTGGGGCAGATTTACTCACCCCTCCACTTT. Its translation: CASSLSELGQIYSPLHF.

The chain uses TRBV28 and TRBJ2-7, with D possibly TRBD2 on 5 matching bases. Germline V CDR1 and CDR2: MDHEN, SYDVKM. The V end lost 3 bases, the J end lost 7 bases, and 10 bases lay between the germline ends. This CDR3 spans 12 amino acids. CDR3: CASSFPPGEQYF. The DNA of the CDR3 is TGTGCCAGCAGTTTTCCGCCGGGGGAGCAGTACTTC.

The chain couples TRBV5-4 to TRBJ2-3; 7 bases are shared with TRBD2. The CDR3 totals 13 residues. Looked up from germline, CDR1 is SGHNT and CDR2 is YYREEE (reference sequence). V dropped 2 bases and J dropped 4; count of bases not matched to a gene: 1. CDR3 protein: CASSFAGADTQYF. DNA for the CDR3: TGTGCCAGCAGCTTCGCGGGAGCAGATACGCAGTATTTT.

This rearrangement joins TRBV11-1 to TRBJ2-3, with TRBD1 as a possible D gene (6 bases). Germline V gene sequence: CDR1 SGHAT, CDR2 FQDESV (reference sequence). This CDR3 is 15 amino acids long. The V end lost 0 bases, the J end lost 5 bases, and 12 bases lay between the germline ends. The CDR3 nucleotides are TGTGCCAGCAGCTTAGCGGGGGCTCCGTTAGATACGCAGTATTTT. It translates to CASSLAGAPLDTQYF.

J is TRBJ2-7 and V is TRBV7-2; 10 nucleotides line up with TRBD1. Looked up from germline, CDR1 is SGHTA and CDR2 is FQGNSA. The CDR3 contains 14 residues. The J segment lost 11 bases and the V segment lost 3 bases, leaving 10 bases of the junction unmatched. Written as DNA, the CDR3 is TGTGCCAGCAGCTTCTCCGGGACAGGGGAAGGAAAGTACTTC. Translated, it gives CASSFSGTGEGKYF.

The CDR3 protein is CASSQLSQIGELFF. CDR3 coding DNA: TGTGCCAGCAGCCAACTTTCCCAGATCGGGGAGCTGTTTTTT. The chain employs TRBV14 and TRBJ2-2; D is unclear. The CDR3 consists of 14 residues. The V gene's germline CDR1 is SGHDN and CDR2 FVKESK. Trimming shortened V by 2 bases and J by 7 bases, and 11 bases separated the two germline ends.

This clone came up once. This chain joins TRBV7-9 and TRBJ2-5; possible D gene TRBD1, 5 bases. The J call is uncertain, as TRBJ2-7 better fits the DNA end. CDR1 SEHNR and CDR2 FQNEAQ come from the germline V gene (reference sequence). This CDR3 is built from 14 residues. The CDR3 DNA reads TGTGCCAGCAGCTTTGTCAGGGTACCCTACGAGCAGTACTTC. Translation: CASSFVRVPYEQYF.

The chain uses TRBV6-5 and TRBJ2-7; D ambiguous. Germline CDR1 MNHEY, CDR2 SVGAGI. The CDR3 is 15 amino acids. The V gene lost 3 bases and the J gene lost 2 bases, with 14 bases spanning the gap. CDR3: CASSYLSAEPYEQYF. The DNA for the CDR3 is TGTGCCAGCAGTTATTTATCTGCGGAGCCCTACGAGCAGTACTTC.

This clone appeared a single time. V usage is TRBV21-1 and J usage is TRBJ2-7; the table's D call, TRBD2, was not checked against the DNA. TRBV21-1 is designated a pseudogene. This CDR3 is built from 18 residues. CDR3 sequence reads: CASSKPPVGAGGSYEQYF. The CDR3 nucleotides read TGTGCCAGCAGCAAACCTCCTGTCGGGGCGGGGGGATCCTACGAGCAGTACTTC.

The rearrangement joins TRBV10-2 to TRBJ2-5; TRBD1 matches 7 bases. CDR1 and CDR2 (germline): WSHSY, SAAADI. The CDR3 contains 16 residues. V dropped 5 bases and J dropped 4; count of bases not matched to a gene: 13. The CDR3 nucleotides are TGCGCCAGCAGTAATCAGCACAGGGGCCCCGGAGAGACCCAGTACTTC. It specifies CASSNQHRGPGETQYF.

The chain combines TRBV28 with TRBJ2-7, with 8 bases aligning to TRBD2. CDR3 length equals 15 residues. V shed 6 bases and J 2 bases; nucleotides not matched to a gene: 9. Germline V CDR1 and CDR2: MDHEN, SYDVKM. The CDR3 coding sequence is TGTGCCAGCAGCGGGGGGGGAGAGGTTACCTACGAGCAGTACTTC. Protein: CASSGGGEVTYEQYF. Combining the CDR3 with reference TRBV28 and TRBJ2-7 gives the whole variable domain DVKVTQSSRYLVKRTGEKVFLECVQDMDHENMFWYRQDPGLGLRLIYFSYDVKMKEKGDIPEGYSVSREKKERFSLILESASTNQTSMYLCASSGGGEVTYEQYFGPGTRLTVT.

The chain couples TRBV7-9 to TRBJ1-5; D is possibly TRBD1 (6 bases). CDR3 length equals 14 residues. The germline gives CDR1 SEHNR, CDR2 FQNEAQ (reference sequence). V lost 5 bases, J lost 4 bases, and 12 bases lay in between. The CDR3 nucleotides read TGTGCCAGCAGCGGTACAGGGACGAATCAGCCCCAGCATTTT. Amino acid sequence: CASSGTGTNQPQHF.

This clone was recorded a few times. The J gene is TRBJ1-1, the V gene TRBV6-5; perhaps TRBD1 as D (5 bases). CDR3 length equals 14 residues. CDR1 and CDR2 (germline): MNHEY, SVGAGI. Trimming cost V 6 bases and J 1 base, with 12 bases left between them. CDR3 protein: CASSRTRGNTEAFF. DNA for the CDR3: TGTGCCAGCAGCCGGACTAGGGGGAACACTGAAGCTTTCTTT.

CDR3 sequence reads: CASSRAGSGQFNSPLHF. CDR3 sequence (DNA): TGCGCCAGCAGCCGGGCAGGGTCGGGACAATTCAATTCACCCCTCCACTTT. The chain has TRBV5-1 and TRBJ1-6; a weak D match, TRBD1 (6 bases). The V end was cut by 4 bases, the J end by 7 bases, with 21 bases between. CDR3 length: 17 residues. Germline CDR1 reads SGHRS; CDR2 reads YFSETQ.

The chain is built from TRBV10-1 and TRBJ1-4; no reliable D call. Trimming stripped 3 bases from V and 4 bases from J, with 9 bases between. The germline gives CDR1 WNHNN, CDR2 SYGVQD (reference sequence). This CDR3 spans 14 amino acids. The DNA of the CDR3 is TGCGCCAGCAGTGAAACAGCATATAATGAAAAACTGTTTTTT. This sequence encodes CASSETAYNEKLFF.

This clone has a handful of counts. The chain has TRBV5-1 and TRBJ1-2; unclear D gene. The CDR3 extends over 16 amino acids. V lost 2 bases, J lost 5 bases, and 19 bases lay in between. Germline loops: CDR1 SGHRS, CDR2 YFSETQ. The DNA for the CDR3 is TGCGCCAGCAGCTTCTCGGTCAGTTTCGCGGGGTATGGCTACACCTTC. Residues: CASSFSVSFAGYGYTF.

The rearrangement uses TRBV12-5 and TRBJ2-2, with D possibly TRBD1 on 5 matching bases. Trimming removed 4 bases at V and 5 bases at J, with 17 bases between. Germline values: CDR1 LGHNT, CDR2 FRNRAP. The CDR3 covers 16 residues. In DNA form, the CDR3 reads TGTGCTAGTGGTTCCGTCGGTAAAAAGGGGACCGGGGAGCTGTTTTTT. This encodes CASGSVGKKGTGELFF.